The 29 T cell receptor beta chains presented below share a single source sample, sequenced in a study of T cell repertoires in cytomegalovirus infection. MiXCR, applied by TCRdb to the reads, yields one record per CDR3 protein. The data contain about 360,000 distinct CDR3 sequences, about a sixth of them singletons. Sequencing was performed on PBMCs. Receptor source: a human donor in good health (CMV status not recorded). Some clones in this sample may be carry-over from other donors' samples.

This clonotype turned up a few times. The rearrangement uses TRBV20-1 and TRBJ1-2, with D tentatively TRBD1 (5 bases). Germline CDR1 DFQATT, CDR2 SNEGSKA (reference sequence). The length of the CDR3 is 14 residues. V lost 6 bases and J lost 4, with 18 bases in between. In DNA, the CDR3 is TGCAGTGCCAGGGAGGTGACAGTACTCTATGGCTACACCTTC. Its translation is CSAREVTVLYGYTF.

The V call is TRBV28, the J call TRBJ1-2, with D tentatively TRBD1 (5 bases). Germline V gene data show CDR1 as MDHEN and CDR2 as SYDVKM. This CDR3 contains 14 residues. Deletions cut 6 bases from V and 7 bases from J, with 18 bases between. Written as DNA, the CDR3 is TGTGCCAGCAGAGCCGGGACCCCCGAGCGTGGCTACACCTTC. As protein: CASRAGTPERGYTF.

This clonotype has more than one count but fewer than ten. The chain has TRBV7-2 and TRBJ1-5; D is uncertain. CDR3 length equals 14 residues. The germline CDR1 and CDR2 sequences are SGHTA and FQGNSA. V lost 1 base and J 5 bases, leaving 9 bases between the germline ends. The CDR3: CASSLVGTDQPQHF. The CDR3 DNA reads TGTGCCAGCAGCTTAGTGGGTACGGATCAGCCCCAGCATTTT.

This chain uses TRBV5-6 with TRBJ2-2; a possible D gene is TRBD2 (6 bases). V was clipped by 2 bases and J by 2 bases, with 10 bases between them. The CDR3 length is 15 residues. Germline V lookup: CDR1 SGHDT, CDR2 YYEEEE. CDR3 in amino acids: CASSLASANTGELFF. The CDR3 DNA reads TGTGCCAGCAGCTTAGCTAGCGCCAACACCGGGGAGCTGTTTTTT.

This clonotype was counted a few times. The chain joins TRBV11-2 to TRBJ2-5; 9 bases are a match to TRBD2. This CDR3 region has 16 residues. Germline V gene lookup returns CDR1 SGHAT and CDR2 FQNNGV. Trimming at V came to 4 bases and at J to 0 bases, leaving 6 bases not matched to a gene. For the CDR3, the DNA is TGTGCCAGCAGCTCGATGCCTAGCGGGAACCAAGAGACCCAGTACTTC. Protein: CASSSMPSGNQETQYF.

This clonotype was observed many times. V and J are TRBV7-6 and TRBJ2-3; the match to TRBD2 covers 10 bases. Trimming took 5 bases from V and 4 from J; bases not matched to a gene: 15. This CDR3 contains 18 residues. CDR1 and CDR2 from the germline V gene are SGHVS and FNYEAQ. The CDR3 spells CASSNPGRLAGDADTQYF. As DNA, the CDR3 is TGTGCCAGCAGCAACCCCGGGAGGCTAGCGGGAGATGCAGATACGCAGTATTTT. Combining the CDR3 with reference TRBV7-6 and TRBJ2-3 gives the whole variable domain GAGVSQSPRYKVTKRGQDVALRCDPISGHVSLYWYRQALGQGPEFLTYFNYEAQQDKSGLPNDRFSAERPEGSISTLTIQRTEQRDSAMYRCASSNPGRLAGDADTQYFGPGTRLTVL.

This chain uses TRBV2 with TRBJ2-3; 14 bases map to TRBD2. The CDR3 runs to 15 residues. V trimming: 6 bases; J trimming: 4 bases; junction bases outside the gene matches: 3. Germline CDR1 SNHLY, CDR2 FYNNEI. DNA for the CDR3: TGTGCCAGCAGGGGACTAGCGGGGGTGGCAGATACGCAGTATTTT. This gives the protein CASRGLAGVADTQYF.

The V gene is TRBV29-1, the J gene TRBJ2-3, with D hard to call. Between the trimmed V and J ends, which lost 5 bases and 5 bases, there was a span of 5 bases. CDR1 is SQVTM, CDR2 ANQGSEA, per germline. The CDR3 sequence is 10 residues long. CDR3: CSVYLDTQYF. CDR3 nucleotides: TGCAGCGTTTATTTAGATACGCAGTATTTT.

Only a few counts were recorded for this clonotype. CDR3 in DNA: TGTGCCAGCAGTACCGACAGACAAGAGACCCAGTACTTC. Translation gives CASSTDRQETQYF. V and J are TRBV2 and TRBJ2-5, with a possible D match to TRBD1 (5 bases). With 5 bases removed from V and 2 bases from J, the gap between germline ends came to 9 bases. CDR1 and CDR2 (germline): SNHLY, FYNNEI. This CDR3 has 13 residues.

The chain couples TRBV11-2 to TRBJ2-1; 8 nucleotides agree with TRBD2. V was pared by 4 bases and J by 8 bases, with 13 bases of the junction left unmatched. Germline CDR1 reads SGHAT; CDR2 reads FQNNGV. The CDR3 has 16 residues. The chain's CDR3 is CASSSLTSGSVDEQFF. The CDR3 DNA is TGTGCCAGCAGCTCCCTGACCAGCGGGAGTGTCGATGAGCAGTTCTTC.

The chain couples TRBV6-8 to TRBJ1-6; unclear D gene. The CDR3 totals 15 residues. Trimming removed 0 bases at V and 6 bases at J, with 9 bases between. Germline loops: CDR1 MNHGY, CDR2 SAAAGT. The CDR3, as DNA: TGTGCCAGCAGTTACTCGATGGGGAGTAATTCACCCCTCCACTTT. It codes for CASSYSMGSNSPLHF.

CDR3 bases: TGCAGTGCTCCAAAACCGACAGGGGATACAGATACGCAGTATTTT. It encodes CSAPKPTGDTDTQYF. This chain joins TRBV20-1 and TRBJ2-3, with 8 bases lining up with TRBD1. V trimming: 5 bases; J trimming: 3 bases; junction bases outside the gene matches: 10. CDR1 and CDR2 from the germline V gene are DFQATT and SNEGSKA (reference sequence). The CDR3 length is 15 residues.

This clonotype was counted ten times or more. The chain uses TRBV12-5 and TRBJ2-1; D remains ambiguous. CDR3 length: 14 residues. Germline lookup yields CDR1 LGHNT and CDR2 FRNRAP. Trimming removed 0 bases at V and 4 bases at J, with 7 bases between. The CDR3 loop reads CASGLVRGYNEQFF. CDR3 nucleotide sequence: TGTGCTAGTGGTTTGGTACGAGGATACAATGAGCAGTTCTTC.

The V and J genes are TRBV20-1 and TRBJ1-5, with 11 bases matching TRBD1. Germline CDR1 and CDR2: DFQATT and SNEGSKA (reference sequence). This CDR3 has 16 amino acids. The V segment lost 6 bases and the J segment 1 base; nucleotides outside the gene matches: 8. CDR3 nucleotides: TGCAGTGCGGCGGACAGGGGGCGCAGGAGCAATCAGCCCCAGCATTTT. It is translated as CSAADRGRRSNQPQHF.

This clonotype was counted a single time. The chain links TRBV4-3 to TRBJ1-6, with a tentative D call TRBD1 (5 bases). V was trimmed by 0 bases and J by 5 bases, leaving 17 bases between them. Germline V gene data show CDR1 as LGHNA and CDR2 as YSLEER. This CDR3 is 18 amino acids long. Here the CDR3 reads CASSQDLGGGLDNSPLHF. CDR3 nucleotides: TGCGCCAGCAGCCAAGATTTGGGCGGGGGACTAGATAATTCACCCCTCCACTTT.

CDR3 amino acids: CSALDRVTMNTEAFF. The CDR3 DNA reads TGCAGTGCTCTGGACAGGGTAACAATGAACACTGAAGCTTTCTTT. V and J are TRBV20-1 and TRBJ1-1; 8 bases agree with TRBD1. V lost 5 bases and J lost 0; bases outside the gene matches: 8. Looked up from germline, CDR1 is DFQATT and CDR2 is SNEGSKA (reference sequence). CDR3 length: 15 amino acids.

This clonotype was counted a few times. The CDR3 DNA is TGTGCCAGCATCGGGACGGGAAGTTCACCCCTCCACTTT. It yields the protein CASIGTGSSPLHF. The V gene is TRBV6-2 or TRBV6-3, the J gene TRBJ1-6; possible D gene TRBD1, 5 bases. The germline gives CDR1 MNHEY, CDR2 SVGEGT. The CDR3 is 13 amino acids. Between the trimmed V and J ends, which lost 7 bases and 9 bases, there was a span of 13 bases.

This clonotype was seen at least ten times. V gene TRBV7-2 combines with J gene TRBJ1-1, with 7 bases that match TRBD1. Germline V gene sequence: CDR1 SGHTA, CDR2 FQGNSA. J was trimmed by 11 bases and V by 5 bases; bases with no gene match: 8. This CDR3 is built from 12 residues. The CDR3 loop reads CASSSRTGDAFF. The CDR3 DNA reads TGTGCCAGCAGCAGCAGGACAGGCGACGCTTTCTTT.

The sample holds a few counts of this clonotype. The chain couples TRBV6-1 to TRBJ2-5; the match to TRBD2 covers 7 bases. CDR3 length: 17 amino acids. CDR1 and CDR2 (germline): MNHNS, SASEGT. Trimming took 5 bases from V and 1 from J; bases not matched to a gene: 13. The CDR3 is CASSPRRSGRTQETQYF. The CDR3 bases are TGTGCCAGCAGTCCCAGGCGTAGCGGGCGAACCCAAGAGACCCAGTACTTC.

The chain links TRBV18 to TRBJ1-6; weak D call: TRBD1 (6 bases). Germline V CDR1 and CDR2: KGHSH, LQKENI. Trimming stripped 1 base from V and 7 bases from J, with 11 bases between. This CDR3 region has 15 residues. This chain's CDR3 is CASSPLQGGNSPLHF. The CDR3, as DNA: TGTGCCAGCTCACCACTACAGGGCGGAAATTCACCCCTCCACTTT.

This clonotype was seen a few times. The chain employs TRBV7-2 and TRBJ2-7; D gene uncertain. Trimming cost V 1 base and J 0 bases, with 7 bases left between them. The V gene's germline CDR1 is SGHTA and CDR2 FQGNSA. CDR3 length: 14 residues. This CDR3 reads CASSLGDPSYEQYF. CDR3 nucleotides: TGTGCCAGCAGCTTAGGCGACCCCTCCTACGAGCAGTACTTC.

This clonotype was recorded at least ten times. This sequence joins TRBV7-2 and TRBJ1-1; 7 bases are a match to TRBD1. The CDR3 consists of 17 residues. The ends lost 4 bases at V and 3 bases at J; junction bases unmatched: 14. The germline V gene has CDR1 SGHTA and CDR2 FQGNSA. This CDR3 is CASSSPLGGVRDTEAFF. The CDR3 nucleotides read TGTGCCAGCAGCTCCCCCCTAGGGGGCGTTAGGGACACTGAAGCTTTCTTT.

This clonotype was recorded a few times. This sequence joins TRBV6-2 or TRBV6-3 and TRBJ1-1, with D possibly matching TRBD1 (5 bases). CDR3 length equals 14 residues. V shed 5 bases and J shed 6 bases, with 16 bases lying between them. From germline, CDR1 is MNHEY and CDR2 SVGEGT. The CDR3, as DNA: TGTGCCAGCAGTGACCGACTGCAGGGATCTGAAGCTTTCTTT. Encoded protein: CASSDRLQGSEAFF.

The chain joins TRBV19 to TRBJ2-7; no firm D call. The CDR3 spans 13 residues. CDR1 is LNHDA and CDR2 is SQIVND in the germline V gene (reference sequence). V lost 3 bases, J lost 7 bases, and 13 bases lay in between. This CDR3 is CASSIGPQDEQYF. DNA for the CDR3: TGTGCCAGTAGTATCGGGCCCCAGGATGAGCAGTACTTC.

This clonotype showed up just a few times. The chain uses TRBV20-1 and TRBJ1-2; TRBD1 aligns across 7 bases. The CDR3 length is 11 residues. V lost 8 bases and J lost 8; bases outside the gene matches: 8. Germline CDR1 is DFQATT and CDR2 is SNEGSKA (reference sequence). CDR3 residues: CSTETGWGYTF. The CDR3 DNA is TGCAGTACTGAGACAGGGTGGGGCTACACCTTC.

Concerning this clonotype itself: Just one base apart from a much larger clone, this may be a read error. The chain joins TRBV7-6 to TRBJ2-2; the match to TRBD2 covers 7 bases. CDR3 length: 16 residues. The germline V gene encodes CDR1 SGHVS and CDR2 FNYEAQ. In DNA form, the CDR3 reads TGTGCCAGCAGCATAGTCAGCGGGAAGAACCCCGGGGAGCTGTTTTTT. This translates into CASSIVSGKNPGELFF.

The chain has TRBV10-3 and TRBJ2-1; TRBD2 agrees at 10 bases. V lost 6 bases to trimming and J lost 7 bases; unmatched junction nucleotides: 6. The CDR3 covers 14 residues. Germline V CDR1 and CDR2: ENHRY, SYGVKD. The CDR3 region is CAIRLAGVFNEQFF. In DNA form, the CDR3 reads TGTGCCATCAGGCTAGCGGGAGTTTTTAATGAGCAGTTCTTC.

The rearrangement links TRBV7-9 to TRBJ2-4; D may be TRBD1 or TRBD2 (5 bases each). Germline-derived CDR1 and CDR2 are SEHNR and FQNEAQ (reference sequence). The CDR3 runs 14 residues. V was trimmed by 1 base and J by 6 bases, leaving 10 bases between them. The CDR3 DNA is TGTGCCAGCAGCTTAGGAGGGGAAGGAAACATTCAGTACTTC. This gives the protein CASSLGGEGNIQYF.

This chain uses TRBV12-3 or TRBV12-4 with TRBJ1-2, with TRBD1 identical over 7 bases. The trim removed 5 bases at V and 8 bases at J, leaving 8 bases unmatched. The CDR3 consists of 13 residues. The CDR3 DNA sequence: TGTGCCAGCAGTGGGACAGCCCGAGGGGGCTACACCTTC. Its translation is CASSGTARGGYTF.